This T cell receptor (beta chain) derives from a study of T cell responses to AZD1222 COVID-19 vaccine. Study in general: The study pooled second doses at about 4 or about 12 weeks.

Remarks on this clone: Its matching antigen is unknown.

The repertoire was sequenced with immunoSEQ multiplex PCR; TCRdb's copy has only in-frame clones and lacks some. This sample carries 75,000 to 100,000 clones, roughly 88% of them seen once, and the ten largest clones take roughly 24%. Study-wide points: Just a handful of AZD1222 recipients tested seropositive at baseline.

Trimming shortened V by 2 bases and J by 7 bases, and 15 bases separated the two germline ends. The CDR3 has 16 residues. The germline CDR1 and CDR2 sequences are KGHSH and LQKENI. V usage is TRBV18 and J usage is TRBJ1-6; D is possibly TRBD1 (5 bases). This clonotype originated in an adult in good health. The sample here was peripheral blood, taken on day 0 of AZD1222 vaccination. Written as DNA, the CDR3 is TGTGCCAGCTCACCAAGGCCCGGGGGAACCAATTCACCCCTCCACTTT. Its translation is CASSPRPGGTNSPLHF.